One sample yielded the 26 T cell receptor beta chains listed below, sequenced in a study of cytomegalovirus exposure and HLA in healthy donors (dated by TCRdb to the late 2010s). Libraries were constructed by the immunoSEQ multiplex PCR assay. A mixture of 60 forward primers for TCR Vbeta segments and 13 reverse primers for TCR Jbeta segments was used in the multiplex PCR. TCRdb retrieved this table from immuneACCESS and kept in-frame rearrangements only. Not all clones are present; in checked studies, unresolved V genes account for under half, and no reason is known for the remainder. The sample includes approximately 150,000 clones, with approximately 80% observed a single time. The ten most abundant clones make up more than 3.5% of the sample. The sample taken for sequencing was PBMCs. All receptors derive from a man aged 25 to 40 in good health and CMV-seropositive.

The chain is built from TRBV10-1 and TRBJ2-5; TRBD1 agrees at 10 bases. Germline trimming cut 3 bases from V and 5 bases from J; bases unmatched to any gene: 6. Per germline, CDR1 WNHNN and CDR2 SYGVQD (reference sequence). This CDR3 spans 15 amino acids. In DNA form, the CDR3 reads TGCGCCAGCAGTGACTTGACAGGGGGCCGGGAGACCCAGTACTTC. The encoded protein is CASSDLTGGRETQYF.

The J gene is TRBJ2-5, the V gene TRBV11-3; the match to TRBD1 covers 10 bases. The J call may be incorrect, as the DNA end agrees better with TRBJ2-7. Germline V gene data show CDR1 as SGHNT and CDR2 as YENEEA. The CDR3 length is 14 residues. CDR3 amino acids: CASSGTGESNEQYF. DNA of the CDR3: TGTGCCAGCAGCGGGACAGGGGAGAGCAACGAGCAGTACTTC.

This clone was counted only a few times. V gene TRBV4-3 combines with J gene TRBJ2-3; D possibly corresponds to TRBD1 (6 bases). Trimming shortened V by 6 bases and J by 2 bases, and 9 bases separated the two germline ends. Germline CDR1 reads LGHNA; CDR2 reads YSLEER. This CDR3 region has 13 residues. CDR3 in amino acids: CASRGDNTDTQYF. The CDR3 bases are TGCGCCAGCAGGGGGGACAACACAGATACGCAGTATTTT.

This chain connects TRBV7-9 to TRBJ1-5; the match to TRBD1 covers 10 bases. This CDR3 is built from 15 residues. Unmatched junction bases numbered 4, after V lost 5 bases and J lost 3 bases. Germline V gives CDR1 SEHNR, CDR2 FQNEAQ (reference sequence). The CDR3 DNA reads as TGTGCCAGCAGCATGGGACAGGGGAACAATCAGCCCCAGCATTTT. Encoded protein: CASSMGQGNNQPQHF.

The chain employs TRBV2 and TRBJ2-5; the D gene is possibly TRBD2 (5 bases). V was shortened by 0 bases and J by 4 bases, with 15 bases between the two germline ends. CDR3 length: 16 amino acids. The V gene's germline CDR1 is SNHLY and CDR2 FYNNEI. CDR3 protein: CASSEALPGIGETQYF. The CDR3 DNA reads TGTGCCAGCAGTGAAGCGCTTCCCGGGATAGGAGAGACCCAGTACTTC.

For the CDR3, the DNA is TGTGCCAGCAGTGAAGCCCTCGTGAGCTCCTACGAGCAGTACTTC. Translating it yields CASSEALVSSYEQYF. J is TRBJ2-7 and V is TRBV6-1; D gene unclear. The germline V gene has CDR1 MNHNS and CDR2 SASEGT. V was pared by 0 bases and J by 0 bases, with 9 bases between. This CDR3 spans 15 amino acids.

The DNA for the CDR3 is TGTGCCAGCAGATCGGGACTAGCGGGGGAAAATGAGCAGTTCTTC. Translation: CASRSGLAGENEQFF. The chain recombines TRBV9 with TRBJ2-1, with TRBD2 matching over 14 bases. The germline gives CDR1 SGDLS, CDR2 YYNGEE. The ends lost 5 bases at V and 7 bases at J; junction bases unmatched: 5. The CDR3 totals 15 residues.

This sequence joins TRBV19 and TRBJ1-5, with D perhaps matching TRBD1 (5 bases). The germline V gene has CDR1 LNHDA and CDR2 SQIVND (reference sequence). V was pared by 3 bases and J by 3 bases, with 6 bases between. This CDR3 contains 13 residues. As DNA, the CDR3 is TGTGCCAGTAGTATCAGGGTCAATCAGCCCCAGCATTTT. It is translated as CASSIRVNQPQHF.

Here the CDR3 DNA reads TGTGCCAGCAGTTTAAGGTGGGACAGGCTCACAGATACGCAGTATTTT. It encodes CASSLRWDRLTDTQYF. The chain couples TRBV28 to TRBJ2-3, with 8 bases identical to TRBD1. This CDR3 contains 16 residues. The V segment lost 2 bases and the J segment 2 bases; nucleotides outside the gene matches: 6. CDR1 is MDHEN and CDR2 is SYDVKM in the germline V gene. Full variable domain (rest looked up from reference TRBV28 and TRBJ2-3): DVKVTQSSRYLVKRTGEKVFLECVQDMDHENMFWYRQDPGLGLRLIYFSYDVKMKEKGDIPEGYSVSREKKERFSLILESASTNQTSMYLCASSLRWDRLTDTQYFGPGTRLTVL.

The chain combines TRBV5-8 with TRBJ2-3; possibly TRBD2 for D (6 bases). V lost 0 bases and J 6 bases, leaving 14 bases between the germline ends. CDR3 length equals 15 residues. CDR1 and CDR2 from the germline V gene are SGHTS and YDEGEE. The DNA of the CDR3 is TGTGCCAGCAGCTTGGAAGGGACTGTATCGGATACGCAGTATTTT. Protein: CASSLEGTVSDTQYF.

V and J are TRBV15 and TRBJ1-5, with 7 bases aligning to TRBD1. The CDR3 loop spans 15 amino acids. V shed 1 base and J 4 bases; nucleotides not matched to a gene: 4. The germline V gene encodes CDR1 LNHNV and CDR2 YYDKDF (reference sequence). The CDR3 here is CATSRGQGGNQPQHF. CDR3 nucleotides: TGTGCCACCAGCAGAGGACAGGGTGGGAATCAGCCCCAGCATTTT.

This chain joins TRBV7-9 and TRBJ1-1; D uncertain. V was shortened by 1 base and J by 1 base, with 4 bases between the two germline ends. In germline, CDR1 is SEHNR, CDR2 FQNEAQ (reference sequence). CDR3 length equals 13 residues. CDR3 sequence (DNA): TGTGCCAGCAGCTTAGGACAGAACACTGAAGCTTTCTTT. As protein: CASSLGQNTEAFF.

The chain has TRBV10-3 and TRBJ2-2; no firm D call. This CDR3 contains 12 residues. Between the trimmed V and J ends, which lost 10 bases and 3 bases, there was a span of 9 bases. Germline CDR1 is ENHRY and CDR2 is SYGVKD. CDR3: CATAGDTGELFF. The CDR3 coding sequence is TGTGCCACCGCAGGTGACACCGGGGAGCTGTTTTTT.

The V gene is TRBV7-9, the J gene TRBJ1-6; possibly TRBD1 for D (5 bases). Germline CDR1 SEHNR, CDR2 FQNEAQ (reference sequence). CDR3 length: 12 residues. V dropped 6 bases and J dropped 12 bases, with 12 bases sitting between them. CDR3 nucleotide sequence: TGTGCCAGCAGAAGGGACTCGCGACCCCTCCACTTT. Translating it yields CASRRDSRPLHF.

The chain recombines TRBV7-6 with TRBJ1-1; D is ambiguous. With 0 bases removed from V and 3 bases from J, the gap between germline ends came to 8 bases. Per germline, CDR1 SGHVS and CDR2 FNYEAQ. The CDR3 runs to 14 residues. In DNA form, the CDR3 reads TGTGCCAGCAGCTTAGCGGTAGCCTACACTGAAGCTTTCTTT. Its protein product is CASSLAVAYTEAFF.

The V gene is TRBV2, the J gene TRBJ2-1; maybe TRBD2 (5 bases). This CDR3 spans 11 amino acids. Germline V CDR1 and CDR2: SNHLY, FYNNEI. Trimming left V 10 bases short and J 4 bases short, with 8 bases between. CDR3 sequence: CATRGYNEQFF. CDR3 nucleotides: TGTGCCACCCGGGGATACAATGAGCAGTTCTTC.

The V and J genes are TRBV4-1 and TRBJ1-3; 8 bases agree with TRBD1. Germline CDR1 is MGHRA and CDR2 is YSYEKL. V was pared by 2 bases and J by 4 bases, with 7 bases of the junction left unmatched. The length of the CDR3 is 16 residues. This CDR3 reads CASSQPGTGSGNTIYF. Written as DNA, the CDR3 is TGCGCCAGCAGCCAACCCGGGACAGGCTCAGGAAACACCATATATTTT.

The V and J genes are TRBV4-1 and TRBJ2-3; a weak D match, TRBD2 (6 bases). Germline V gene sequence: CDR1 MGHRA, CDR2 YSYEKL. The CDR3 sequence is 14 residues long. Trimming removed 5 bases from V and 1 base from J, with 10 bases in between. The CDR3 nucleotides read TGCGCCAGCAGCGGGGGGTCGGGCACAGATACGCAGTATTTT. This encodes CASSGGSGTDTQYF.

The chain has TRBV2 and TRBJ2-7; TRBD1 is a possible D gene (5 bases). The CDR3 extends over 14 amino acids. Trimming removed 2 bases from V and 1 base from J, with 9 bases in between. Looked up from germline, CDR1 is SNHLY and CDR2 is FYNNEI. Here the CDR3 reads CASSEPGLSYEQYF. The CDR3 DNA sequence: TGTGCCAGCAGTGAACCAGGGCTTTCCTACGAGCAGTACTTC.

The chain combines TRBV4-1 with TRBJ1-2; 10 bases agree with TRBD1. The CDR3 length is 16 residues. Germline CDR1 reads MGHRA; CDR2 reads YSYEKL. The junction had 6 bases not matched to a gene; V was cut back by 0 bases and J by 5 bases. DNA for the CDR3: TGCGCCAGCAGCCAAGAGGCTGGGACAGGGGCTTATGGCTACACCTTC. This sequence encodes CASSQEAGTGAYGYTF.

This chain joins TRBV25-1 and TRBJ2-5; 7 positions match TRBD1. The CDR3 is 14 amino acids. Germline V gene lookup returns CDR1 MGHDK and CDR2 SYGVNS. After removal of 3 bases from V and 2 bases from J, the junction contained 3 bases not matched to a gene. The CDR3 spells CASSDTDRQETQYF. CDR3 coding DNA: TGTGCCAGCAGTGATACGGACAGGCAAGAGACCCAGTACTTC.

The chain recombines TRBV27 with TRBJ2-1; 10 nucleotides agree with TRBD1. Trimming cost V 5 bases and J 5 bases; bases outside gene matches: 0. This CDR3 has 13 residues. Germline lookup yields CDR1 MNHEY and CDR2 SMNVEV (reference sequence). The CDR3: CASSGTGDNEQFF. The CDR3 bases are TGTGCCAGCAGTGGGACAGGGGACAATGAGCAGTTCTTC.

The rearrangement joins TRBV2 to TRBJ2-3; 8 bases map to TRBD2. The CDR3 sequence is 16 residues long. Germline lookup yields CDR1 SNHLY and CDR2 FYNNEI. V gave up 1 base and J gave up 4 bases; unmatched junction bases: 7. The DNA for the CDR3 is TGTGCCAGCAGTGAAGTTGGACTAGCACACCCAGATACGCAGTATTTT. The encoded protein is CASSEVGLAHPDTQYF.

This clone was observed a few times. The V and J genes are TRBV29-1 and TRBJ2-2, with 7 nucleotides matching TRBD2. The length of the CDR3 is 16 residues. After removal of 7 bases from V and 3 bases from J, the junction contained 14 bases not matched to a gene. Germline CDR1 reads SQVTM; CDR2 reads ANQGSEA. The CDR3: CSAMRTSGVDTGELFF. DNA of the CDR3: TGCAGCGCTATGAGAACCAGCGGGGTGGACACCGGGGAGCTGTTTTTT.

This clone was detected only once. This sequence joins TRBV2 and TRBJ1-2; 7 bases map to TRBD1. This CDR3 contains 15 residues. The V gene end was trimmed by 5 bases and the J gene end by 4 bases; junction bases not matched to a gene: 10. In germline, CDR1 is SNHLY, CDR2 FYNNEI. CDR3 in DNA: TGTGCCAGCAGTCCCGGGACAGCTTCATTCTATGGCTACACCTTC. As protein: CASSPGTASFYGYTF.

The chain's CDR3 is CASSQEQGSSYEQYF. DNA for the CDR3: TGCGCCAGCAGCCAAGAGCAGGGGAGCTCCTACGAGCAGTACTTC. The chain couples TRBV4-3 to TRBJ2-7; the D gene is possibly TRBD1 (6 bases). Trimming pared 0 bases from V and 0 bases from J, leaving 9 bases between. This CDR3 spans 15 amino acids. The germline V gene has CDR1 LGHNA and CDR2 YSLEER.